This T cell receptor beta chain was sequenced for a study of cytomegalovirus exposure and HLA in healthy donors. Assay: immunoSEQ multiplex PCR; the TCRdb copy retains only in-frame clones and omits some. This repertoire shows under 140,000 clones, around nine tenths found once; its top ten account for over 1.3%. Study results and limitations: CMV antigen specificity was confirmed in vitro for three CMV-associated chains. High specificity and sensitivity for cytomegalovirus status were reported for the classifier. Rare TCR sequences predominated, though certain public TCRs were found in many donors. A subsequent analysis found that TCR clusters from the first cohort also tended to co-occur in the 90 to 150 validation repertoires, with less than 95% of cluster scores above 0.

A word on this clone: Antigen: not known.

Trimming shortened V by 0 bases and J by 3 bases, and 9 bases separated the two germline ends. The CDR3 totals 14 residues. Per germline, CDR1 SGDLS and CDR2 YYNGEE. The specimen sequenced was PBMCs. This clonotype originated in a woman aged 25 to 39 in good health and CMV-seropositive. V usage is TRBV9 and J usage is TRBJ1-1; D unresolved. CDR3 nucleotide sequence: TGTGCCAGCAGCGTAGGAGGGTGGGACACTGAAGCTTTCTTT. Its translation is CASSVGGWDTEAFF.